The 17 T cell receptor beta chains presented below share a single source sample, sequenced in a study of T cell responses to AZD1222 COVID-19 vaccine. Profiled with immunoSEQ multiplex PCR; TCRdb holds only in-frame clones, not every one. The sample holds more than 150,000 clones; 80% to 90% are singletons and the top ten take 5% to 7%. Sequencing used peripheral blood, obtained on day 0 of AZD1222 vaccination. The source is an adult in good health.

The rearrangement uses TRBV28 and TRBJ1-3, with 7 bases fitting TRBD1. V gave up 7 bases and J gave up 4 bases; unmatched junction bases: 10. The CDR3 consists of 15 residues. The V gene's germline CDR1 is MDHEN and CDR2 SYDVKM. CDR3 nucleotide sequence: TGTGCCAGCATGCCCCCGACAGGGCCAGGAAACACCATATATTTT. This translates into CASMPPTGPGNTIYF.

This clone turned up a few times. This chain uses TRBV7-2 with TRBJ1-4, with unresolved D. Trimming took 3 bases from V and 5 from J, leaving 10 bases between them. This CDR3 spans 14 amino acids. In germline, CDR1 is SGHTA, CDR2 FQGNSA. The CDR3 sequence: CASSFQSGNEKLFF. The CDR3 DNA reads TGTGCCAGCAGCTTTCAGTCGGGGAATGAAAAACTGTTTTTT.

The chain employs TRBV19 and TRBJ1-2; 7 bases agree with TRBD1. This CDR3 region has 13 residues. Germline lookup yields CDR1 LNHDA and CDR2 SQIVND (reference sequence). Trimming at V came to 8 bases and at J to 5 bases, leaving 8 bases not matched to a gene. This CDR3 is CASLPSRGYGYTF. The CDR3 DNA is TGTGCCAGTCTCCCAAGCAGGGGGTATGGCTACACCTTC.

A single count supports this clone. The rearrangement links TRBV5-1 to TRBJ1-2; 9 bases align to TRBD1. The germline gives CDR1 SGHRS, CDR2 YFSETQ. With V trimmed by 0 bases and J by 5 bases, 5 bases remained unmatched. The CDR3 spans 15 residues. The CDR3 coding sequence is TGCGCCAGCAGCTTGGTCCTCGGGACAGGGTATGGCTACACCTTC. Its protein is CASSLVLGTGYGYTF.

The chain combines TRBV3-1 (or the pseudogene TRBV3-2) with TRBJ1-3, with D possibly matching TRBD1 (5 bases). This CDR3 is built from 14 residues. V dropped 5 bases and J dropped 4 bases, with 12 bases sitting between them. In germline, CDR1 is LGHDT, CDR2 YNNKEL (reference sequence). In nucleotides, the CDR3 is TGTGCCAGCAGCTATTCGGGGACGGGAAACACCATATATTTT. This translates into CASSYSGTGNTIYF.

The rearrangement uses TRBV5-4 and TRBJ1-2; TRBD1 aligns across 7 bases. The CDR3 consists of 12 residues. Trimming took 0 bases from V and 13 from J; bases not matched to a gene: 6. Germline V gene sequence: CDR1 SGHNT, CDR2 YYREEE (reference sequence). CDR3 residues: CASSLDGTAFTF. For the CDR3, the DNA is TGTGCCAGCAGCTTGGACGGGACAGCCTTCACCTTC.

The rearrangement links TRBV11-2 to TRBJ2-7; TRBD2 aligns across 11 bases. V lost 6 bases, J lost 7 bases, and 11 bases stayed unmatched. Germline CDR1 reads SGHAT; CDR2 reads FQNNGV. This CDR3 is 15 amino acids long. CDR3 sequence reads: CASREGLAASPEQYF. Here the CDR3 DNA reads TGTGCCAGCAGAGAGGGACTAGCGGCTAGTCCGGAGCAGTACTTC.

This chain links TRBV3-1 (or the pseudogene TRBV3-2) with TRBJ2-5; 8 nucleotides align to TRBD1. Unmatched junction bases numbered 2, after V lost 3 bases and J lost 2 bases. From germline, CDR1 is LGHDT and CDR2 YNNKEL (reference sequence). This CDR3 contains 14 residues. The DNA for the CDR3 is TGTGCCAGCAGCCATAACAGGGGGCAAGAGACCCAGTACTTC. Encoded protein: CASSHNRGQETQYF.

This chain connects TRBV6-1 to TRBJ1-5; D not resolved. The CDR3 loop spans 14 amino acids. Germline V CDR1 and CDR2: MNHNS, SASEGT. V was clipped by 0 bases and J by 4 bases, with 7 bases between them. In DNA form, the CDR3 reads TGTGCCAGCAGTGAAGCTTTTGGGAATCAGCCCCAGCATTTT. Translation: CASSEAFGNQPQHF.

The CDR3 region is CASSRFGGETQYF. Written as DNA, the CDR3 is TGTGCCAGCAGTAGATTCGGGGGGGAGACCCAGTACTTC. The gene calls are TRBV27 and TRBJ2-5; 7 bases line up with TRBD2. In germline, CDR1 is MNHEY, CDR2 SMNVEV (reference sequence). V was pared by 5 bases and J by 5 bases, with 5 bases of the junction left unmatched. CDR3 length: 13 amino acids.

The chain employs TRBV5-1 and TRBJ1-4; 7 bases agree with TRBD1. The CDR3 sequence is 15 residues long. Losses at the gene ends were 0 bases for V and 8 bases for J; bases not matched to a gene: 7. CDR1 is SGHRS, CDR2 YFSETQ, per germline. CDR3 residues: CASSLVQGGGEKLFF. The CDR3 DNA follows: TGCGCCAGCAGCTTGGTTCAGGGGGGAGGAGAAAAACTGTTTTTT.

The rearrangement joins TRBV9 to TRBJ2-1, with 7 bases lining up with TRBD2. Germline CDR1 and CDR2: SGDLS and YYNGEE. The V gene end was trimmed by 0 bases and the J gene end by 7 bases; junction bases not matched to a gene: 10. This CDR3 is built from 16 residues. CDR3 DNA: TGTGCCAGCAGCGTAGGACTAGCAGGAGGGGATAATGAGCAGTTCTTC. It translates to CASSVGLAGGDNEQFF.

CDR3 sequence: CASSNAGEAYNEQFF. As DNA, the CDR3 is TGTGCCAGCAGTAACGCGGGAGAGGCCTACAATGAGCAGTTCTTC. The J gene is TRBJ2-1, the V gene TRBV28; 7 bases map to TRBD2. The CDR3 extends over 15 amino acids. CDR1 is MDHEN, CDR2 SYDVKM, per germline. Trimming removed 5 bases from V and 2 bases from J; junction bases left unmatched: 6.

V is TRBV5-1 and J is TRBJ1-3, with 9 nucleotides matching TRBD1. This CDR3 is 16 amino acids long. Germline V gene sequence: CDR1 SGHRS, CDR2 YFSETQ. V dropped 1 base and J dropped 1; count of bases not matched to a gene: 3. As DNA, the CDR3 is TGCGCCAGCAGCTTGATACAGGGGGCTTCTGGAAACACCATATATTTT. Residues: CASSLIQGASGNTIYF.

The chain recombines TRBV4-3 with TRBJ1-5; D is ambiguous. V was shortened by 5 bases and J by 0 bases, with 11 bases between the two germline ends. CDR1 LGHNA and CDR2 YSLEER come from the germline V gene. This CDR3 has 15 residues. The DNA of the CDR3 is TGCGCCAGCAGCAGAGGACTGAATAGCAATCAGCCCCAGCATTTT. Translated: CASSRGLNSNQPQHF.

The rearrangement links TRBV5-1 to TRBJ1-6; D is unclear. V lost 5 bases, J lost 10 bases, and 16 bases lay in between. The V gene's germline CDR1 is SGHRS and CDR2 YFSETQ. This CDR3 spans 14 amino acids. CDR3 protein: CASSQDPDTSPLHF. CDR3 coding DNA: TGCGCCAGCAGTCAGGACCCGGATACCTCACCCCTCCACTTT.

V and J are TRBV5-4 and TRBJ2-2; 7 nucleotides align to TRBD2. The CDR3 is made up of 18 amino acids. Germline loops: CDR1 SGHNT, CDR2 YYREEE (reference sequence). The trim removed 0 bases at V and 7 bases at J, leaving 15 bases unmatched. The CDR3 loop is CASSLELGTRGRFGELFF. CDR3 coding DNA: TGTGCCAGCAGCTTGGAGTTGGGTACGCGGGGGAGATTCGGGGAGCTGTTTTTT.